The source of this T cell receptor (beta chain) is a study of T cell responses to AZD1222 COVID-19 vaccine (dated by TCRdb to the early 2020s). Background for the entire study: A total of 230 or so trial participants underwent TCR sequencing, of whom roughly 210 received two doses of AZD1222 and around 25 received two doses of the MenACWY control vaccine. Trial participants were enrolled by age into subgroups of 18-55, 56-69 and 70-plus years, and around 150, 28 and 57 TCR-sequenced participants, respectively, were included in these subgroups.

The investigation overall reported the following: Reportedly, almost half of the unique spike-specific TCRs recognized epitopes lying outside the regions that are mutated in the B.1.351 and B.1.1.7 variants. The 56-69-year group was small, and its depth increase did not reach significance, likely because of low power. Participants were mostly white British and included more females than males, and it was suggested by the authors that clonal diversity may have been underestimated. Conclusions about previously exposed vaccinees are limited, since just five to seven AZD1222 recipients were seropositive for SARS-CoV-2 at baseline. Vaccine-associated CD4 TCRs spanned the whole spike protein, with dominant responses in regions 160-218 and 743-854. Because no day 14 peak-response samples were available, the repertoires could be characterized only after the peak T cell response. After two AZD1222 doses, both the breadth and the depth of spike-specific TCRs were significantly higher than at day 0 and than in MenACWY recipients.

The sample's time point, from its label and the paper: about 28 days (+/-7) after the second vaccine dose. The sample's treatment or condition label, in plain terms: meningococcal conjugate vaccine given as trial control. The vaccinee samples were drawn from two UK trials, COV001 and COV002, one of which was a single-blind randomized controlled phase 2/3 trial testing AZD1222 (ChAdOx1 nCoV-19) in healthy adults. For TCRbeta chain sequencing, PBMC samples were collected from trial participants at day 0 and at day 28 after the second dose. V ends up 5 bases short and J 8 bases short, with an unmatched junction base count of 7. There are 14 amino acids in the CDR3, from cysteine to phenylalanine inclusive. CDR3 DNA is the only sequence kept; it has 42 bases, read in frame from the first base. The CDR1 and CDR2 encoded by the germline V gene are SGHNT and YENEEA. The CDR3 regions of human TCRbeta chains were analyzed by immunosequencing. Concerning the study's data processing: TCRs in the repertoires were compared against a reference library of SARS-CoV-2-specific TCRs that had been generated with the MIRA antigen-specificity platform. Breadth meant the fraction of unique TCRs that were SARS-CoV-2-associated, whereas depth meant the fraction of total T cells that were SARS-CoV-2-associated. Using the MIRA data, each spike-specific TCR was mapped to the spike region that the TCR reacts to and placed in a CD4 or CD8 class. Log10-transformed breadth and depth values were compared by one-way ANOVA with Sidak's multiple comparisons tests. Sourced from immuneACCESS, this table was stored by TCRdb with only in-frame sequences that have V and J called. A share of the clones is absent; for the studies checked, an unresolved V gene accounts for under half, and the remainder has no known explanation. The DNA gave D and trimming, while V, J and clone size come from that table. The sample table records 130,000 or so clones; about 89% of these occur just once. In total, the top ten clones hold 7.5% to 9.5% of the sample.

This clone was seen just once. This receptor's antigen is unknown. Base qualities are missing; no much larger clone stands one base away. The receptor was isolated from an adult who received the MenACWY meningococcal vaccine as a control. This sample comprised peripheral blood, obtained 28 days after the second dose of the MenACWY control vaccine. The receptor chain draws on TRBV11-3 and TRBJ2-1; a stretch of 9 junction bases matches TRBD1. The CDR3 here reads CASSQIGQGYEQFF. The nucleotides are TGTGCCAGCAGCCAGATAGGACAGGGGTATGAGCAGTTCTTC.